This entry lists 26 T cell receptor beta chains sequenced from one sample in a study of T cell repertoires in cytomegalovirus infection. MiXCR, run by TCRdb on the reads, gives a single entry per CDR3 protein. The top ten hold about 20% of the sample, which has 680,000 or so distinct CDR3 sequences, roughly 33% seen once. For these TCRs, the target antigens are not known. Sample: cultured PBMCs, taken from culture after CMV antigen stimulation. Every receptor here comes from a human donor in good health (CMV status not recorded). Some clones in this sample may be carry-over from other donors' samples.

This sequence joins TRBV7-2 and TRBJ2-7; D might be TRBD1 or TRBD2, each matching 5 bases. CDR3 length: 15 amino acids. Trimming left V 8 bases short and J 1 base short, with 18 bases between. Germline loops: CDR1 SGHTA, CDR2 FQGNSA. The CDR3 loop reads CASAGATASSYEQYF. DNA of the CDR3: TGTGCCAGCGCCGGGGCTACAGCGAGTTCCTACGAGCAGTACTTC.

The chain couples TRBV20-1 to TRBJ2-3; D not resolved. The ends were cut back, 4 bases at V and 4 bases at J, with 9 bases in the middle. This CDR3 is 12 amino acids long. The germline CDR1 and CDR2 sequences are DFQATT and SNEGSKA (reference sequence). The CDR3 sequence: CSANLVSDTQYF. Written as DNA, the CDR3 is TGCAGTGCTAACTTAGTTTCAGATACGCAGTATTTT.

This clonotype has at least ten counts. The rearrangement uses TRBV12-3 or TRBV12-4 and TRBJ1-2, with 7 bases identical to TRBD1. J gave up 4 bases and V 6 bases, and 5 bases lay outside the gene matches. This CDR3 comprises 13 residues. The DNA for the CDR3 is TGTGCCAGCAGCCTACAGGGGTTCTATGGCTACACCTTC. Protein sequence: CASSLQGFYGYTF.

This clonotype was detected only a few times. This sequence joins TRBV6-2 or TRBV6-3 and TRBJ1-2; 7 nucleotides align to TRBD1. Trimming took 7 bases from V and 4 from J; bases not matched to a gene: 3. CDR3 length: 12 residues. Germline V gene data show CDR1 as MNHEY and CDR2 as SVGEGT. DNA for the CDR3: TGTGCCAGCAACGCAGGGGGCTATGGCTACACCTTC. Translated: CASNAGGYGYTF.

In this sample, this clonotype turned up many times. The J gene is TRBJ2-2, the V gene TRBV7-2, with a weak D call TRBD2 (6 bases). Germline lookup yields CDR1 SGHTA and CDR2 FQGNSA. Trimming cost V 4 bases and J 7 bases, with 25 bases left between them. The CDR3 covers 18 residues. CDR3 in amino acids: CASSSRGSSTKRSGELFF. The CDR3 DNA reads TGTGCCAGCAGCTCCCGGGGGAGTAGCACAAAGAGGAGCGGGGAGCTGTTTTTT.

This clonotype has more than one count but fewer than ten. The chain links TRBV19 to TRBJ2-5, with D uncertain. Germline CDR1 and CDR2: LNHDA and SQIVND (reference sequence). The germline V and J ends were trimmed by 3 bases and 0 bases, with 8 bases remaining between them. The CDR3 is 14 residues long. The CDR3 bases are TGTGCCAGTAGTATGATTGAGGACCAAGAGACCCAGTACTTC. Its protein is CASSMIEDQETQYF. The whole variable domain, filled in from reference TRBV19 and TRBJ2-5, reads DGGITQSPKYLFRKEGQNVTLSCEQNLNHDAMYWYRQDPGQGLRLIYYSQIVNDFQKGDIAEGYSVSREKKESFPLTVTSAQKNPTAFYLCASSMIEDQETQYFGPGTRLLVL.

The CDR3 DNA reads TGCAGCGTTGGCGGGAGCTCCTACAATGAGCAGTTCTTC. Its protein is CSVGGSSYNEQFF. This chain uses TRBV29-1 with TRBJ2-1; 7 bases are a match to TRBD2. With 4 bases clipped from V and 0 bases from J, the junction kept 0 bases outside the gene matches. Germline V gene sequence: CDR1 SQVTM, CDR2 ANQGSEA. This CDR3 has 13 residues.

This clonotype was observed a handful of times. The chain carries TRBV7-2 and TRBJ2-7; D gene unclear. In germline, CDR1 is SGHTA, CDR2 FQGNSA. The CDR3 covers 15 residues. The V gene lost 1 base and the J gene lost 0 bases, with 10 bases spanning the gap. CDR3 region: CASSLGSSSSYEQYF. In nucleotides, the CDR3 is TGTGCCAGCAGCTTAGGGTCGTCGTCCTCCTACGAGCAGTACTTC.

The V gene is TRBV4-3, the J gene TRBJ2-7; the match to TRBD1 covers 9 bases. Germline CDR1 and CDR2: LGHNA and YSLEER. There are 16 residues in the CDR3. V was clipped by 0 bases and J by 5 bases; unmatched bases: 8. The CDR3: CASSQDPDRGIDEQYF. CDR3 coding DNA: TGCGCCAGCAGCCAAGATCCCGACAGGGGGATCGACGAGCAGTACTTC.

The V and J genes are TRBV4-3 and TRBJ1-2; no clear D gene. The V end was cut by 2 bases, the J end by 4 bases, with 20 bases between. Germline V gene data show CDR1 as LGHNA and CDR2 as YSLEER. The CDR3 has 17 amino acids. The CDR3 region is CASSQIQAGSRSYGYTF. Written as DNA, the CDR3 is TGCGCCAGCAGCCAAATCCAGGCCGGGAGTCGAAGCTATGGCTACACCTTC.

This clonotype was detected a few times. V and J are TRBV6-6 and TRBJ2-1, with 9 bases aligning to TRBD2. V lost 6 bases to trimming and J lost 4 bases; unmatched junction nucleotides: 10. CDR3 length: 16 amino acids. Germline values: CDR1 MNHNY, CDR2 SVGAGI (reference sequence). The CDR3 protein is CASRLTGAGGYNEQFF. CDR3 nucleotides: TGTGCCAGCAGACTCACCGGAGCGGGGGGTTACAATGAGCAGTTCTTC.

The chain has TRBV7-2 and TRBJ2-1, with D uncertain. CDR1 and CDR2 (germline): SGHTA, FQGNSA. The CDR3 covers 13 residues. V was shortened by 3 bases and J by 5 bases, with 8 bases between the two germline ends. CDR3 sequence reads: CASSLDQDNEQFF. CDR3 DNA: TGTGCCAGCAGCTTGGACCAAGACAATGAGCAGTTCTTC.

This clonotype has ten or more counts. The rearrangement links TRBV7-2 to TRBJ2-7; TRBD1 matches at 8 bases. The CDR3 has 15 residues. Germline trimming cut 5 bases from V and 4 bases from J; bases unmatched to any gene: 10. Looked up from germline, CDR1 is SGHTA and CDR2 is FQGNSA. The CDR3 sequence is CASSLLGQDLYEQYF. DNA for the CDR3: TGTGCCAGCAGCCTTTTGGGACAGGATTTGTACGAGCAGTACTTC.

The chain carries TRBV7-9 and TRBJ2-6; a possible D gene is TRBD1 (6 bases). This CDR3 contains 17 residues. CDR1 is SEHNR, CDR2 FQNEAQ, per germline (reference sequence). Trimming removed 5 bases from V and 2 bases from J, with 16 bases in between. Here the CDR3 reads CASSPPEQGAGANVLTF. For the CDR3, the DNA is TGTGCCAGCAGCCCGCCTGAACAGGGAGCTGGGGCCAACGTCCTGACTTTC.

The chain joins TRBV7-9 to TRBJ2-7, with a tentative D call TRBD2 (6 bases). Germline V gene lookup returns CDR1 SEHNR and CDR2 FQNEAQ (reference sequence). Trimming removed 2 bases from V and 6 bases from J, with 14 bases in between. The CDR3 totals 14 residues. DNA for the CDR3: TGTGCCAGCAGCTTAAGGAGGGATTTCTCCGAGCAGTACTTC. This codes for CASSLRRDFSEQYF.

The J gene is TRBJ2-5, the V gene TRBV15; 7 bases map to TRBD1. V was pared by 9 bases and J by 3 bases, with 7 bases of the junction left unmatched. CDR3 size: 13 residues. From germline, CDR1 is LNHNV and CDR2 YYDKDF (reference sequence). CDR3 sequence (DNA): TGTGCCACGATAGGGGACAGCAAAGAGACCCAGTACTTC. Its translation: CATIGDSKETQYF.

This clonotype was recorded a few times. The V call is TRBV10-3, the J call TRBJ2-5; D uncertain. CDR1 is ENHRY and CDR2 is SYGVKD in the germline V gene. The CDR3 loop spans 13 amino acids. V lost 6 bases and J 5 bases, leaving 13 bases between the germline ends. The CDR3 here is CAISGPRGETQYF. For the CDR3, the DNA is TGTGCCATCAGCGGGCCTCGAGGCGAGACCCAGTACTTC.

This clonotype was seen just once. The V gene is TRBV14, the J gene TRBJ2-3; the D gene is possibly TRBD2 (5 bases). Germline CDR1 SGHDN, CDR2 FVKESK. V was clipped by 1 base and J by 7 bases, with 9 bases between them. The CDR3 is 13 amino acids. CDR3 sequence (DNA): TGTGCCAGCAGCCAAGGAGGGTCGAATACGCAGTATTTT. Residues: CASSQGGSNTQYF.

In this sample, this clonotype turned up a few times. The V gene is TRBV27, the J gene TRBJ2-7, with D unresolved. The CDR3 has 13 residues. The germline V and J ends were trimmed by 6 bases and 6 bases, with 15 bases remaining between them. CDR1 is MNHEY, CDR2 SMNVEV, per germline (reference sequence). CDR3 loop: CASSLRAMREQYF. DNA for the CDR3: TGTGCCAGCAGCCTCCGGGCCATGCGCGAGCAGTACTTC.

The CDR3 spells CASSRPTSGATDTQYF. The CDR3 DNA reads as TGCGCCAGCAGCCGCCCGACTAGCGGGGCCACAGATACGCAGTATTTT. This chain links TRBV4-1 with TRBJ2-3; 11 bases are a match to TRBD2. The germline V gene has CDR1 MGHRA and CDR2 YSYEKL. The junction had 5 bases not matched to a gene; V was cut back by 4 bases and J by 2 bases. The CDR3 covers 16 residues.

V and J are TRBV13 and TRBJ1-6, with D perhaps matching TRBD1 (5 bases). Germline V gene data show CDR1 as PRHDT and CDR2 as FYEKMQ (reference sequence). The length of the CDR3 is 15 residues. Trimming shortened V by 3 bases and J by 8 bases, and 14 bases separated the two germline ends. The CDR3 sequence: CASSLGEVNDSPLHF. CDR3 nucleotide sequence: TGTGCCAGCAGCTTGGGGGAAGTAAATGATTCACCCCTCCACTTT.

This rearrangement joins TRBV11-2 to TRBJ2-2, with D possibly being TRBD1 (6 bases). CDR1 and CDR2 (germline): SGHAT, FQNNGV. The V gene lost 5 bases and the J gene lost 5 bases, with 15 bases spanning the gap. The CDR3 extends over 15 amino acids. This chain's CDR3 is CASSPVRGKTGELFF. In nucleotides, the CDR3 is TGTGCCAGCAGCCCAGTAAGGGGGAAGACCGGGGAGCTGTTTTTT.

This clonotype was counted many times. The CDR3 DNA follows: TGTGCCAGCAGCCCCTCAACCACTGAAAACTATGGCTACACCTTC. Translation: CASSPSTTENYGYTF. The chain carries TRBV7-2 and TRBJ1-2, with no clear D. Trimming removed 5 bases from V and 2 bases from J, with 15 bases in between. This CDR3 is 15 amino acids long. CDR1 SGHTA and CDR2 FQGNSA come from the germline V gene.

The rearrangement links TRBV6-6 to TRBJ2-3, with D possibly matching TRBD2 (5 bases). Per germline, CDR1 MNHNY and CDR2 SVGAGI (reference sequence). This CDR3 has 11 residues. The V end lost 6 bases, the J end lost 6 bases, and 7 bases lay between the germline ends. The CDR3 loop reads CASRLVDTQYF. Written as DNA, the CDR3 is TGTGCCAGCAGACTAGTGGATACGCAGTATTTT.

The DNA for the CDR3 is TGTGCCAGCAGTTTTGGAGCGGGGGGGCGTTTGTTCTTC. Amino acid sequence: CASSFGAGGRLFF. This sequence joins TRBV12-3 or TRBV12-4 and TRBJ2-1; 10 bases map to TRBD2. After removal of 3 bases from V and 15 bases from J, the junction contained 8 bases not matched to a gene. This CDR3 contains 13 residues.

This clonotype was counted at least ten times. The CDR3 DNA is TGTGCCAGCAGCATGGACAGGGGACCCCACGAGCAGTACTTC. It translates to CASSMDRGPHEQYF. This chain joins TRBV7-6 and TRBJ2-7; TRBD1 matches at 9 bases. Germline CDR1 and CDR2: SGHVS and FNYEAQ. This CDR3 spans 14 amino acids. V shed 5 bases, J shed 5 bases, and the junction held 7 bases outside the gene matches. Complete variable domain (other parts from reference TRBV7-6 and TRBJ2-7): GAGVSQSPRYKVTKRGQDVALRCDPISGHVSLYWYRQALGQGPEFLTYFNYEAQQDKSGLPNDRFSAERPEGSISTLTIQRTEQRDSAMYRCASSMDRGPHEQYFGPGTRLTVT.